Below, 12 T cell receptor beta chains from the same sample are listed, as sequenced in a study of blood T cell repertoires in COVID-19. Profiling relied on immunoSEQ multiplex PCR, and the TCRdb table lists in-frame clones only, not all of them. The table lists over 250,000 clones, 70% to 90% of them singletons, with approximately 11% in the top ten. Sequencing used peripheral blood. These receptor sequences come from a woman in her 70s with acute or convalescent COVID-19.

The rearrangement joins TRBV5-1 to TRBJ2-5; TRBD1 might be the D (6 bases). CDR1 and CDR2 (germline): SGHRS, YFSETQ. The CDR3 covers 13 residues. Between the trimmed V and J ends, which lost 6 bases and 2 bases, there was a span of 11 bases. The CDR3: CASKPTGQETQYF. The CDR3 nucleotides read TGCGCCAGCAAGCCTACAGGGCAAGAGACCCAGTACTTC.

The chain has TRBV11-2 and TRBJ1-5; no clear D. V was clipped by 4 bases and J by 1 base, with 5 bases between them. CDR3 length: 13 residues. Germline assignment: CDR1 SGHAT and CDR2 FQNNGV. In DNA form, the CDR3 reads TGTGCCAGCAGCTACCAGAGCAATCAGCCCCAGCATTTT. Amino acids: CASSYQSNQPQHF. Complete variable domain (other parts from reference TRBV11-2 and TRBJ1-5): EAGVAQSPRYKIIEKRQSVAFWCNPISGHATLYWYQQILGQGPKLLIQFQNNGVVDDSQLPKDRFSAERLKGVDSTLKIQPAKLEDSAVYLCASSYQSNQPQHFGDGTRLSIL.

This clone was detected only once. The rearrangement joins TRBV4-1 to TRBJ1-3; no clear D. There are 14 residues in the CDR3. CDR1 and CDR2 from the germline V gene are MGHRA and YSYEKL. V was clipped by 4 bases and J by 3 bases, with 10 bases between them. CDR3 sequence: CASSPDPGGNTIYF. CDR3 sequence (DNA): TGCGCCAGCAGCCCCGATCCGGGTGGAAACACCATATATTTT.

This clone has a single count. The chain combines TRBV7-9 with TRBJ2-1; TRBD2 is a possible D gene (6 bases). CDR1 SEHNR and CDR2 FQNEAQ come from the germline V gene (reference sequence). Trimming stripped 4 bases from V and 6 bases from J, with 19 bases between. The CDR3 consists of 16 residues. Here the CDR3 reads CASSSRGTLAGNEQFF. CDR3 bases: TGTGCCAGCAGCTCTCGCGGGACTCTCGCAGGCAATGAGCAGTTCTTC.

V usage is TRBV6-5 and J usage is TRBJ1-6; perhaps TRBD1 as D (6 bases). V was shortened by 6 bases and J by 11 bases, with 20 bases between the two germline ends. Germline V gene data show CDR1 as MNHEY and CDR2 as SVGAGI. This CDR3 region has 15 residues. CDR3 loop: CASSLQGGGNTPLHF. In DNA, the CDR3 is TGTGCCAGCAGCCTCCAGGGCGGGGGCAATACACCCCTCCACTTT.

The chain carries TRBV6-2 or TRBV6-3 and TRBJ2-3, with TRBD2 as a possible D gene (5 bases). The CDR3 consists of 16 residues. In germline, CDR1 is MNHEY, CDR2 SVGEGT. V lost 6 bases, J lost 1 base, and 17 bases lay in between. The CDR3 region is CASSPTPTRGTDTQYF. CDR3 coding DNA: TGTGCCAGCAGCCCTACTCCCACTAGGGGCACAGATACGCAGTATTTT.

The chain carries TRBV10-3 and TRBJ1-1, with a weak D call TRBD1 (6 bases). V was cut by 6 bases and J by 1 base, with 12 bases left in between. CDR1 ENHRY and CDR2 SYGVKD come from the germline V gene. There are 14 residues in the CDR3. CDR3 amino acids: CAISSQGPNTEAFF. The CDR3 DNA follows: TGTGCCATCAGCTCGCAGGGGCCGAACACTGAAGCTTTCTTT.

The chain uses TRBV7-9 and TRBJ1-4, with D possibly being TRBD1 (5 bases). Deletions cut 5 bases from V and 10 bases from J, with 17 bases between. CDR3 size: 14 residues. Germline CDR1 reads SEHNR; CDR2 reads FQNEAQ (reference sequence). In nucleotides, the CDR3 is TGTGCCAGCAGCCCCGGGGCAGCGGAGGGAAAACTGTTTTTT. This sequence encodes CASSPGAAEGKLFF.

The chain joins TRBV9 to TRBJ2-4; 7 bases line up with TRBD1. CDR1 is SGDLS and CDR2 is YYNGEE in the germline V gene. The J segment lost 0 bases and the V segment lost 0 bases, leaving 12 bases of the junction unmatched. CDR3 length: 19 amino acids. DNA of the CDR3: TGTGCCAGCAGCGTAGAGGACCAAGGGGGCCGTGGAGCCAAAAACATTCAGTACTTC. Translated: CASSVEDQGGRGAKNIQYF.

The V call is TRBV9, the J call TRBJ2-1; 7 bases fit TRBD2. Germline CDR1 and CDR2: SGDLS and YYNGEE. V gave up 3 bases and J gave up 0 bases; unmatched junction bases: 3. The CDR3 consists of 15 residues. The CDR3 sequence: CASSAGGASYNEQFF. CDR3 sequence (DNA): TGTGCCAGCAGCGCGGGAGGCGCCTCCTACAATGAGCAGTTCTTC.

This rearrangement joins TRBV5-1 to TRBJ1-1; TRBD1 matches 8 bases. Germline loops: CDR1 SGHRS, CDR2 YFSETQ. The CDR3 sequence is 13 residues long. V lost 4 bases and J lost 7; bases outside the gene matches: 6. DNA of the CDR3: TGCGCCAGCAGCGCAGGACAGGGACTTGAAGCTTTCTTT. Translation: CASSAGQGLEAFF.

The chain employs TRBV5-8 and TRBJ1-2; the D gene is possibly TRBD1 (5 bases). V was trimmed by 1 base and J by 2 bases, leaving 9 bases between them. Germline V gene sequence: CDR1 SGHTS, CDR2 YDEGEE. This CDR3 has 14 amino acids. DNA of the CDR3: TGTGCCAGCAGCTTGCTGGGACTGAACTATGGCTACACCTTC. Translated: CASSLLGLNYGYTF.